The clone carrying this T cell receptor beta chain was picked up a small number of times. Germline-derived CDR1 and CDR2 are WNHNN and SYGVQD (reference sequence). The CDR3 consists of 11 residues. The germline V and J ends were trimmed by 9 bases and 4 bases, with 9 bases remaining between them. TCRdb reprocessed the 5' RACE reads via MiXCR and lists one record per CDR3 protein. The table lists around 340,000 distinct CDR3 sequences, under 15% of them singletons. This sample is drawn from a study of CD8 T cells in ankylosing spondylitis. The origin of this receptor is a male donor with ankylosing spondylitis or in good health (not recorded which). Sequenced material: blood, either unsorted or a sorted T cell fraction (not recorded which). The chain uses TRBV10-1 and TRBJ2-5, with D unclear. The CDR3 sequence is CARARGETQYF. CDR3 nucleotides: TGCGCCAGGGCTAGAGGAGAGACCCAGTACTTC.